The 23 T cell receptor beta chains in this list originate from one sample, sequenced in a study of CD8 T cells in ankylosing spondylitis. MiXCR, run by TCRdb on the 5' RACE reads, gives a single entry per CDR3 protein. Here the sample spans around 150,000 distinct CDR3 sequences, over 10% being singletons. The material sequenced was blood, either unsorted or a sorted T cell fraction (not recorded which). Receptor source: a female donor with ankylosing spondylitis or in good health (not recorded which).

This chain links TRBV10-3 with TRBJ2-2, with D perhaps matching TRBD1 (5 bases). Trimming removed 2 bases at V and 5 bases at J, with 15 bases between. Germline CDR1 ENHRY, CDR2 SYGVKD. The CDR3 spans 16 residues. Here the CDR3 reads CAISERKQVGTGELFF. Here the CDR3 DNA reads TGTGCCATCAGTGAGAGGAAACAGGTGGGAACCGGGGAGCTGTTTTTT.

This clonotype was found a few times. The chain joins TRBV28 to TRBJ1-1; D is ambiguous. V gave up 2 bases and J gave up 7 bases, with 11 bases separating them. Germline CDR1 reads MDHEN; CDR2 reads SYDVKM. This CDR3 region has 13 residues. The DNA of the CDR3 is TGTGCCAGCAGTTTACCTGAGAGGATTGAAGCTTTCTTT. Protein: CASSLPERIEAFF.

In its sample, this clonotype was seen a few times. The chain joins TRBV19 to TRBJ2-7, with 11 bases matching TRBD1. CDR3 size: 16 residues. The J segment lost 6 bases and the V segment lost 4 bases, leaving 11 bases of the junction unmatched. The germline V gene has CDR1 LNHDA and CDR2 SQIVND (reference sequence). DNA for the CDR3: TGTGCCAGTAGTACCCGAGCGGACAGGGGGCGGTTCGAGCAGTACTTC. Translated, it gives CASSTRADRGRFEQYF.

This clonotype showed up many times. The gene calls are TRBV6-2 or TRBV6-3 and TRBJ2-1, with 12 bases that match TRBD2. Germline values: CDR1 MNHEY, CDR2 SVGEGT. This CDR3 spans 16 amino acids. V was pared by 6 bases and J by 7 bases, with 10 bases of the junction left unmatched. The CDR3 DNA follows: TGTGCCAGCAGACCCTCAGGACTAGCGGGATTAAATGAGCAGTTCTTC. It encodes CASRPSGLAGLNEQFF.

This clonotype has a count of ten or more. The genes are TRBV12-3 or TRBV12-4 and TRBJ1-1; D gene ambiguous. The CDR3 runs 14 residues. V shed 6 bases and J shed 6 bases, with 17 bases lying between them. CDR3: CASSPYSRAAEAFF. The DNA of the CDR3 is TGTGCCAGCAGCCCCTACAGCCGCGCCGCTGAAGCTTTCTTT.

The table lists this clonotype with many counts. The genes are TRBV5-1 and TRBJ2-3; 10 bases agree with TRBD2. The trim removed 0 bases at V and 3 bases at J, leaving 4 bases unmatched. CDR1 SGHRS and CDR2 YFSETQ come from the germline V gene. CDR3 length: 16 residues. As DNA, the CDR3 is TGCGCCAGCAGCTTGGCGGTAGCGGGAGGTACAGATACGCAGTATTTT. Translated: CASSLAVAGGTDTQYF.

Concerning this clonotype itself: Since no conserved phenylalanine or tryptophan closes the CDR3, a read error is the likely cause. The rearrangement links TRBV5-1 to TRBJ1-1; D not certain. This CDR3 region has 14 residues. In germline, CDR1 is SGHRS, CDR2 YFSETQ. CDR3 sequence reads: CASSLTGMNTEAFY. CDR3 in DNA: TGCGCCAGCAGCTTGACGGGGATGAACACCGAAGCTTTCTAT.

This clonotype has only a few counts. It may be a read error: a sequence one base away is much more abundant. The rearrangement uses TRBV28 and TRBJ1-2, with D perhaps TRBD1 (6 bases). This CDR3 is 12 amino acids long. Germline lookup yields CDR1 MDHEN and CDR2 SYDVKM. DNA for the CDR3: TGTGCCAGCAGTGTGGACAGCTATGGCGACACCTTC. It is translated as CASSVDSYGDTF.

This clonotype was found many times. CDR3 sequence (DNA): TGTGCCAGCAGTTCACAGGGAAACACCGGGGAGCTGTTTTTT. Translated, it gives CASSSQGNTGELFF. V gene TRBV6-4 combines with J gene TRBJ2-2; possible D gene TRBD1, 6 bases. The CDR3 length is 14 residues. Deletions cut 5 bases from V and 2 bases from J, with 9 bases between. Germline values: CDR1 MRHNA, CDR2 SNTAGT.

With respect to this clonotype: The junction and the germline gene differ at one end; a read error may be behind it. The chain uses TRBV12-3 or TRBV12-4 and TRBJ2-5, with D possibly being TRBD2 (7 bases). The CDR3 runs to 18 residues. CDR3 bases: TGTGCCATCAGTTTAGCGAAATTCGGGGGGCCAGGAGAAGAGACCCAGTACTTC. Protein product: CAISLAKFGGPGEETQYF.

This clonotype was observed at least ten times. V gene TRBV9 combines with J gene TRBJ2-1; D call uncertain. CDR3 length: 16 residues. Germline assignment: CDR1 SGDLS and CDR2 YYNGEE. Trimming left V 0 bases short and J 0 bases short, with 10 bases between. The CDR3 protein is CASSVDYSFSYNEQFF. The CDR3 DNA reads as TGTGCCAGCAGCGTAGATTACTCTTTCTCCTACAATGAGCAGTTCTTC.

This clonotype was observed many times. The CDR3 here is CASSQGLAGLYF. The CDR3 nucleotides are TGTGCCAGCAGCCAAGGGCTGGCAGGGTTGTACTTC. The chain employs TRBV3-1 and TRBJ2-7; weak D call: TRBD1 (5 bases). This CDR3 has 12 residues. The V gene's germline CDR1 is LGHDT and CDR2 YNNKEL (reference sequence). Deletions cut 1 base from V and 12 bases from J, with 13 bases between.

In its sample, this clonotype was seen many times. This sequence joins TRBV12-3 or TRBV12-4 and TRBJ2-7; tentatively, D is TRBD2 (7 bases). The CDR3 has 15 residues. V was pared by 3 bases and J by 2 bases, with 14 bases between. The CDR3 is CASSFLGRDTYEQYF. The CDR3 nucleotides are TGTGCCAGCAGTTTCCTGGGGAGGGACACCTACGAGCAGTACTTC.

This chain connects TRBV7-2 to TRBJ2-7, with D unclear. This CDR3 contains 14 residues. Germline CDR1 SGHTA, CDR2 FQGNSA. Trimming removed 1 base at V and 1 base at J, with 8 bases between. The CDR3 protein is CASSLGLRSYEQYF. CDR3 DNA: TGTGCCAGCAGCTTAGGGCTTCGATCCTACGAGCAGTACTTC.

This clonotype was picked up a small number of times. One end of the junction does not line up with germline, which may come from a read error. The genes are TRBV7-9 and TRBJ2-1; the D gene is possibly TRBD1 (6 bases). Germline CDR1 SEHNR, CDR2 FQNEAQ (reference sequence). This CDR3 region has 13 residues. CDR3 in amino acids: CASSLDQGYASPF. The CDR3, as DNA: TGTGCCAGCAGCTTAGACCAGGGGTACGCGTCCCCCTTC.

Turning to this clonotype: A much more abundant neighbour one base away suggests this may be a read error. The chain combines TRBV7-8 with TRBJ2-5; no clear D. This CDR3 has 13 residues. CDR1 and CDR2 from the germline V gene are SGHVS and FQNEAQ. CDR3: CASSLERSETQSF. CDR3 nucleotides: TGTGCCAGCAGCTTAGAAAGGAGTGAGACCCAGTCCTTC.

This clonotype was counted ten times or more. The CDR3 bases are TGCGCCAGCAGCTTGGGGCCCGCTAGCGGGCCGTACAATGAGCAGTTCTTC. It specifies CASSLGPASGPYNEQFF. The chain recombines TRBV5-1 with TRBJ2-1; 8 nucleotides align to TRBD2. The CDR3 length is 17 residues. Germline V CDR1 and CDR2: SGHRS, YFSETQ. Trimming cost V 0 bases and J 4 bases; bases outside gene matches: 9. Together with reference TRBV5-1 and TRBJ2-1, the CDR3 gives the full variable domain: KAGVTQTPRYLIKTRGQQVTLSCSPISGHRSVSWYQQTPGQGLQFLFEYFSETQRNKGNFPGRFSGRQFSNSRSEMNVSTLELGDSALYLCASSLGPASGPYNEQFFGPGTRLTVL.

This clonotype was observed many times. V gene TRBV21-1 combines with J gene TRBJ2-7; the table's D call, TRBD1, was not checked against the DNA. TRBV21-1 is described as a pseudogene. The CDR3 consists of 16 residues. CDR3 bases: TGTGCCAGCAGCAAAGGGTACAGGGCAGAGTCCTACGAGCAGTACTTC. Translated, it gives CASSKGYRAESYEQYF.

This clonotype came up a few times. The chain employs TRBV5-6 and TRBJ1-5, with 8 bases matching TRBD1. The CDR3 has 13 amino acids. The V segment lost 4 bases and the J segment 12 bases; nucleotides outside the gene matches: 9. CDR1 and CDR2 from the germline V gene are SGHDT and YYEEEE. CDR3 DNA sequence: TGTGCCAGCAGCCTTGACAGGGGCCTCTTCCAGCATTTT. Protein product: CASSLDRGLFQHF. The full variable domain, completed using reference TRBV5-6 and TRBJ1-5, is DAGVTQSPTHLIKTRGQQVTLRCSPKSGHDTVSWYQQALGQGPQFIFQYYEEEERQRGNFPDRFSGHQFPNYSSELNVNALLLGDSALYLCASSLDRGLFQHFGDGTRLSIL.

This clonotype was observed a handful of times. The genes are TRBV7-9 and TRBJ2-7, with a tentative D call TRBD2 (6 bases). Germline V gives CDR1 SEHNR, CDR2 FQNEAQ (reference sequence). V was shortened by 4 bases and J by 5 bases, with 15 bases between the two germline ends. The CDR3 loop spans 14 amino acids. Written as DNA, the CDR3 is TGTGCCAGCAGCTATTGGGGGGTCCAGGACGAGCAGTACTTC. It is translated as CASSYWGVQDEQYF.

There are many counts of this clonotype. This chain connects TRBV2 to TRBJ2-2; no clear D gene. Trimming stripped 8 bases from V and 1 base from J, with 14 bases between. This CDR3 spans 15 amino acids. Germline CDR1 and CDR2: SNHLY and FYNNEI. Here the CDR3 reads CASVGAARNTGELFF. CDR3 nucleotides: TGTGCCAGCGTAGGAGCCGCCAGGAACACCGGGGAGCTGTTTTTT.

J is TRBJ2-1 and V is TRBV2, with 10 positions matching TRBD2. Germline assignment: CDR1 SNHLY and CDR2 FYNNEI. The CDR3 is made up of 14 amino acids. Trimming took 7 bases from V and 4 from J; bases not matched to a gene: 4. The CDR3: CASMGSGRYNEQFF. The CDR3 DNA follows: TGTGCCAGCATGGGTAGCGGGAGGTACAATGAGCAGTTCTTC. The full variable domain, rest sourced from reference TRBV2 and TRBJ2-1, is EPEVTQTPSHQVTQMGQEVILRCVPISNHLYFYWYRQILGQKVEFLVSFYNNEISEKSEIFDDQFSVERPDGSNFTLKIRSTKLEDSAMYFCASMGSGRYNEQFFGPGTRLTVL.

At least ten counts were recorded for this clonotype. This chain's CDR3 is CSVYGTPIYGYTF. The CDR3 DNA sequence: TGCAGCGTCTACGGGACACCGATCTATGGCTACACCTTC. V and J are TRBV29-1 and TRBJ1-2; a possible D gene is TRBD1 (6 bases). V shed 6 bases and J shed 4 bases, with 15 bases lying between them. The length of the CDR3 is 13 residues. Looked up from germline, CDR1 is SQVTM and CDR2 is ANQGSEA.